Below, 22 T cell receptor beta chains from the same sample are listed, as sequenced in a study of shared clonotypes between healthy human individuals. Assay: immunoSEQ multiplex PCR; the TCRdb copy retains only in-frame clones and omits some. The table includes hundreds of thousands of clones, 74% detected once. The sample consisted of memory CD4+ T cells sorted from blood. Subset defined: CD45RA-negative fraction. The receptors originated from a woman aged 30 to 39 in good health.

The chain is built from TRBV5-1 and TRBJ2-7, with 8 bases aligning to TRBD2. The CDR3 has 13 amino acids. The ends lost 2 bases at V and 3 bases at J; junction bases unmatched: 1. The V gene's germline CDR1 is SGHRS and CDR2 YFSETQ. CDR3 in amino acids: CASSFGGVYEQYF. The CDR3 DNA is TGCGCCAGCAGCTTCGGGGGGGTCTACGAGCAGTACTTC.

The count of this clone is one. This chain uses TRBV19 with TRBJ2-1; the match to TRBD2 covers 15 bases. Germline CDR1 reads LNHDA; CDR2 reads SQIVND (reference sequence). The V segment lost 5 bases and the J segment 0 bases; nucleotides outside the gene matches: 11. This CDR3 spans 20 amino acids. The CDR3 DNA follows: TGTGCCAGTAGTTCCCGGACTAGCGGGAGGGGGGTTGTCTCCTACAATGAGCAGTTCTTC. It yields the protein CASSSRTSGRGVVSYNEQFF.

This rearrangement joins TRBV6-6 to TRBJ2-5, with TRBD1 matching over 8 bases. After removal of 9 bases from V and 2 bases from J, the junction contained 8 bases not matched to a gene. The CDR3 is 14 residues long. Germline V CDR1 and CDR2: MNHNY, SVGAGI (reference sequence). CDR3 residues: CASSQQGGQETQYF. The CDR3 coding sequence is TGTGCCAGTTCCCAACAGGGGGGTCAAGAGACCCAGTACTTC.

This chain connects TRBV2 to TRBJ2-5; D perhaps matches TRBD2 (5 bases). Per germline, CDR1 SNHLY and CDR2 FYNNEI. With 2 bases removed from V and 6 bases from J, the gap between germline ends came to 13 bases. The CDR3 is 14 amino acids. The CDR3 region has the DNA TGTGCCAGCAGTGAACTAGTCGGGGTTCAGACCCAGTACTTC. It translates to CASSELVGVQTQYF.

The genes are TRBV18 and TRBJ2-7, with D perhaps matching TRBD1 or TRBD2 (5 bases each). Germline V gene lookup returns CDR1 KGHSH and CDR2 LQKENI. Between the trimmed V and J ends, which lost 1 base and 2 bases, there was a span of 15 bases. The CDR3 sequence is 16 residues long. The CDR3 DNA reads as TGTGCCAGCTCACCACTACCCGGGACGGTAACCTACGAGCAGTACTTC. Its protein is CASSPLPGTVTYEQYF.

This clone has a single count. The chain links TRBV27 to TRBJ2-1; D gene ambiguous. This CDR3 has 14 amino acids. The V gene lost 7 bases and the J gene lost 8 bases, with 18 bases spanning the gap. Germline V CDR1 and CDR2: MNHEY, SMNVEV (reference sequence). The CDR3 DNA is TGTGCCAGCATGGCCATACCGCAGGTGGATGAGCAGTTCTTC. This translates into CASMAIPQVDEQFF.

This chain joins TRBV6-6 and TRBJ2-7, with TRBD1 matching over 8 bases. The CDR3 loop spans 15 amino acids. Germline CDR1 and CDR2: MNHNY and SVGAGI (reference sequence). Trimming took 6 bases from V and 0 from J; bases not matched to a gene: 7. The CDR3 coding sequence is TGTGCCAGCAGCTCGAAAGGGACAGGCTCCTACGAGCAGTACTTC. Its translation is CASSSKGTGSYEQYF.

The chain has TRBV2 and TRBJ2-2; the match to TRBD2 covers 12 bases. The CDR3 runs to 18 residues. The ends lost 3 bases at V and 0 bases at J; junction bases unmatched: 5. Germline V gene sequence: CDR1 SNHLY, CDR2 FYNNEI. CDR3 in DNA: TGTGCCAGCAGTGACCGAGGACTAGCGGGGTCGAACACCGGGGAGCTGTTTTTT. Amino acid sequence: CASSDRGLAGSNTGELFF.

This chain uses TRBV18 with TRBJ2-5, with D hard to call. The CDR3 runs to 13 residues. From germline, CDR1 is KGHSH and CDR2 LQKENI. Trimming left V 2 bases short and J 2 bases short, with 6 bases between. The CDR3 protein is CASSPSWQETQYF. CDR3 nucleotides: TGTGCCAGCTCACCAAGCTGGCAAGAGACCCAGTACTTC.

V gene TRBV7-9 combines with J gene TRBJ2-7; TRBD1 matches at 9 bases. Trimming took 1 base from V and 4 from J; bases not matched to a gene: 11. The CDR3 has 17 residues. The germline V gene encodes CDR1 SEHNR and CDR2 FQNEAQ (reference sequence). Here the CDR3 DNA reads TGTGCCAGCAGCTTAGATGCTGGGACAGGGTCTATTTACGAGCAGTACTTC. This codes for CASSLDAGTGSIYEQYF.

Worth noting for this clone: It differs at one base from a far larger clone, so likely a read error. The same CDR3 can be traced to other DNA sequences in this sample. The chain carries TRBV15 and TRBJ1-1; D is possibly TRBD1 (6 bases). The CDR3 totals 15 residues. Looked up from germline, CDR1 is LNHNV and CDR2 is YYDKDF (reference sequence). The CDR3 DNA is TGTGCCACTAGCAGAGATAGGGCAGGGGACACTGAAGCTTTCTTT. This codes for CATSRDRAGDTEAFF.

J is TRBJ2-7 and V is TRBV25-1, with 9 bases fitting TRBD2. The CDR3 covers 14 residues. Germline CDR1 is MGHDK and CDR2 is SYGVNS. The junction had 9 bases not matched to a gene; V was cut back by 7 bases and J by 5 bases. CDR3 region: CASTTSGPLHEQYF. The CDR3 coding sequence is TGTGCCAGCACGACTAGCGGTCCGCTCCACGAGCAGTACTTC.

The chain employs TRBV19 and TRBJ2-5; TRBD2 matches 12 bases. Germline assignment: CDR1 LNHDA and CDR2 SQIVND (reference sequence). With V trimmed by 5 bases and J by 4 bases, 8 bases remained unmatched. CDR3 length equals 16 residues. The CDR3 region is CASSPGLAGRAETQYF. For the CDR3, the DNA is TGTGCCAGTAGTCCCGGACTAGCGGGGCGGGCAGAGACCCAGTACTTC.

This clone showed up just a few times. The CDR3 is CASSLVAGFTNEQFF. CDR3 nucleotide sequence: TGTGCCAGCAGCTTAGTTGCGGGATTCACCAATGAGCAGTTCTTC. V gene TRBV7-2 combines with J gene TRBJ2-1; D possibly corresponds to TRBD2 (6 bases). The CDR3 covers 15 residues. Trimming shortened V by 1 base and J by 6 bases, and 13 bases separated the two germline ends. The germline V gene encodes CDR1 SGHTA and CDR2 FQGNSA. The full variable domain, its missing parts supplied by reference TRBV7-2 and TRBJ2-1, is GAGVSQSPSNKVTEKGKDVELRCDPISGHTALYWYRQSLGQGLEFLIYFQGNSAPDKSGLPSDRFSAERTGGSVSTLTIQRTQQEDSAVYLCASSLVAGFTNEQFFGPGTRLTVL.

This clone came up once. The rearrangement uses TRBV11-2 and TRBJ2-7; D may be TRBD2 (6 bases). The V gene lost 1 base and the J gene lost 2 bases, with 12 bases spanning the gap. The V gene's germline CDR1 is SGHAT and CDR2 FQNNGV. This CDR3 has 15 residues. The CDR3 sequence: CASSLVGREAYEQYF. CDR3 in DNA: TGTGCCAGCAGCTTAGTCGGCAGGGAGGCCTACGAGCAGTACTTC. The whole variable domain, remainder taken from reference TRBV11-2 and TRBJ2-7, is EAGVAQSPRYKIIEKRQSVAFWCNPISGHATLYWYQQILGQGPKLLIQFQNNGVVDDSQLPKDRFSAERLKGVDSTLKIQPAKLEDSAVYLCASSLVGREAYEQYFGPGTRLTVT.

The rearrangement uses TRBV11-2 and TRBJ1-4, with D perhaps matching TRBD1 (6 bases). CDR3 length: 13 residues. V was pared by 5 bases and J by 11 bases, with 15 bases between. Per the germline V gene, CDR1 is SGHAT and CDR2 is FQNNGV. For the CDR3, the DNA is TGTGCCAGCAGCCTACAGGGTAGTCTGAAACTGTTTTTT. Translated: CASSLQGSLKLFF.

DNA for the CDR3: TGTGCCAGCAGCAATAAGGCCGGGACTAGCCCGTACAATGAGCAGTTCTTC. Protein sequence: CASSNKAGTSPYNEQFF. V usage is TRBV21-1 and J usage is TRBJ2-1; whether TRBD2, the table's D call, matches the DNA was not checked. TRBV21-1 is a known pseudogene. This CDR3 contains 17 residues.

This rearrangement joins TRBV29-1 to TRBJ1-5, with D possibly TRBD1 on 6 matching bases. Germline CDR1 SQVTM, CDR2 ANQGSEA. The CDR3 totals 13 residues. With 4 bases removed from V and 2 bases from J, the gap between germline ends came to 9 bases. The CDR3 region has the DNA TGCAGCGTTGCGGACAGCCGCAATCAGCCCCAGCATTTT. Translation: CSVADSRNQPQHF.

V gene TRBV28 combines with J gene TRBJ2-1; weak D call: TRBD2 (5 bases). The V gene lost 3 bases and the J gene lost 0 bases, with 6 bases spanning the gap. Germline V gene lookup returns CDR1 MDHEN and CDR2 SYDVKM. CDR3 length: 14 amino acids. CDR3 nucleotides: TGTGCCAGCAGTTTTGAGGGCTCCTACAATGAGCAGTTCTTC. This encodes CASSFEGSYNEQFF. Supplemented by reference TRBV28 and TRBJ2-1, the full variable domain reads DVKVTQSSRYLVKRTGEKVFLECVQDMDHENMFWYRQDPGLGLRLIYFSYDVKMKEKGDIPEGYSVSREKKERFSLILESASTNQTSMYLCASSFEGSYNEQFFGPGTRLTVL.

The chain couples TRBV27 to TRBJ2-2; tentative D call: TRBD1 (6 bases). The V end was cut by 6 bases, the J end by 5 bases, with 19 bases between. This CDR3 has 16 amino acids. From germline, CDR1 is MNHEY and CDR2 SMNVEV (reference sequence). Here the CDR3 DNA reads TGTGCCAGCAGAAATCACAGGGTTGTATCTACCGGGGAGCTGTTTTTT. Its translation is CASRNHRVVSTGELFF.

CDR3 bases: TGCGCCAGCAGGCAGCCCGGGACAGGAGGCGAGACCCAGTACTTC. This gives the protein CASRQPGTGGETQYF. The chain couples TRBV5-1 to TRBJ2-5; 8 bases are a match to TRBD1. CDR1 SGHRS and CDR2 YFSETQ come from the germline V gene. The CDR3 consists of 15 residues. Unmatched junction bases numbered 11, after V lost 5 bases and J lost 5 bases.

The genes are TRBV25-1 and TRBJ2-5, with 7 bases aligning to TRBD2. With the DNA end fitting TRBJ2-7 better, the J assignment may be wrong. Looked up from germline, CDR1 is MGHDK and CDR2 is SYGVNS. The CDR3 is 12 amino acids. CDR3 coding DNA: TGTGCCAGCACGGCTAGCGGCTACGAGCAGTACTTC. Protein product: CASTASGYEQYF.